The 12 T cell receptor beta chains presented below share a single source sample, sequenced in a study of cytomegalovirus exposure and HLA in healthy donors (dated by TCRdb to 2015 to 2018). Library preparation was by the immunoSEQ multiplex PCR assay. The multiplex PCR relied on a mix of 60 forward primers for TCR Vbeta segments and 13 reverse primers for TCR Jbeta segments. Sourced from immuneACCESS, this table was stored by TCRdb with only in-frame sequences that have V and J called. A share of the clones is absent; for the studies checked, an unresolved V gene accounts for under half, and the remainder has no known explanation. The sample table holds 150,000 to 200,000 clones, of which roughly four fifths were seen once. In total, the top ten clones hold 1% of the sample. Material: PBMCs. These receptors were collected from a woman aged 40 to 50 in good health and CMV-seronegative.

The V and J genes are TRBV27 and TRBJ1-2; D is possibly TRBD1 (5 bases). The CDR3 loop spans 13 amino acids. Germline CDR1 reads MNHEY; CDR2 reads SMNVEV (reference sequence). Between the trimmed V and J ends, which lost 10 bases and 0 bases, there was a span of 12 bases. The CDR3 spells CATMDTSNYGYTF. CDR3 nucleotide sequence: TGTGCCACCATGGACACCTCTAACTATGGCTACACCTTC.

This chain links TRBV9 with TRBJ1-4, with D possibly being TRBD1 (5 bases). The germline V and J ends were trimmed by 4 bases and 5 bases, with 18 bases remaining between them. The CDR3 covers 16 residues. The germline V gene encodes CDR1 SGDLS and CDR2 YYNGEE. CDR3 loop: CASSPGAHTPNEKLFF. CDR3 nucleotide sequence: TGTGCCAGCAGCCCTGGGGCTCACACCCCCAATGAAAAACTGTTTTTT.

The CDR3 is CASSFTSGSADTQYF. DNA for the CDR3: TGTGCCAGCAGCTTTACTAGCGGGAGTGCCGATACGCAGTATTTT. The gene calls are TRBV7-9 and TRBJ2-3; 11 positions match TRBD2. The CDR3 consists of 15 residues. V was clipped by 3 bases and J by 6 bases; unmatched bases: 5. The germline V gene encodes CDR1 SEHNR and CDR2 FQNEAQ (reference sequence).

The chain combines TRBV29-1 with TRBJ2-3; TRBD1 agrees at 8 bases. V lost 6 bases to trimming and J lost 3 bases; unmatched junction nucleotides: 11. The CDR3 spans 15 residues. CDR1 and CDR2 from the germline V gene are SQVTM and ANQGSEA. CDR3 in DNA: TGCAGCGTCAGGCCCTCACAGGGGGTTACAGATACGCAGTATTTT. Its protein is CSVRPSQGVTDTQYF.

This clone was recorded a few times. This chain connects TRBV28 to TRBJ2-3; D not certain. V lost 7 bases and J lost 6, with 11 bases in between. The CDR3 runs 12 residues. Germline V gene lookup returns CDR1 MDHEN and CDR2 SYDVKM. CDR3 sequence (DNA): TGTGCCAGCATTGCTAGTGGCGATACGCAGTATTTT. Translation: CASIASGDTQYF.

The chain employs TRBV2 and TRBJ1-1, with 7 bases that match TRBD1. Looked up from germline, CDR1 is SNHLY and CDR2 is FYNNEI. The trim removed 2 bases at V and 5 bases at J, leaving 11 bases unmatched. The CDR3 consists of 16 residues. In nucleotides, the CDR3 is TGTGCCAGCAGTGAAAGGGTTGAGGGGGCAGGGACTGAAGCTTTCTTT. This codes for CASSERVEGAGTEAFF.

In its sample, this clone was seen once. The chain carries TRBV2 and TRBJ2-3; 13 nucleotides match TRBD2. V trimming: 8 bases; J trimming: 4 bases; junction bases outside the gene matches: 6. The CDR3 contains 15 residues. In germline, CDR1 is SNHLY, CDR2 FYNNEI. DNA of the CDR3: TGTGCCAGCGGACTAGCGGGGGTGGGGTCAGATACGCAGTATTTT. This encodes CASGLAGVGSDTQYF.

The chain joins TRBV6-1 to TRBJ2-4; 9 nucleotides align to TRBD1. V shed 4 bases and J 5 bases; nucleotides not matched to a gene: 12. The CDR3 covers 17 residues. In germline, CDR1 is MNHNS, CDR2 SASEGT. CDR3: CASSGGQGRIGENIQYF. CDR3 coding DNA: TGTGCCAGCAGTGGAGGACAGGGGAGGATTGGGGAAAACATTCAGTACTTC.

The chain has TRBV5-1 and TRBJ2-7; D call uncertain. The CDR3 is made up of 14 amino acids. V shed 2 bases and J shed 2 bases, with 11 bases lying between them. The germline CDR1 and CDR2 sequences are SGHRS and YFSETQ. The CDR3 loop reads CASSLSSAPYEQYF. The CDR3 nucleotides read TGCGCCAGCAGCTTATCGAGCGCACCCTACGAGCAGTACTTC.

A few counts support this clone. This chain joins TRBV7-2 and TRBJ2-3; D is possibly TRBD2 (6 bases). V was cut by 1 base and J by 7 bases, with 9 bases left in between. The V gene's germline CDR1 is SGHTA and CDR2 FQGNSA. This CDR3 contains 13 residues. The CDR3 nucleotides are TGTGCCAGCAGCTTAGTTGCGGGGAATACGCAGTATTTT. It specifies CASSLVAGNTQYF. The variable domain in full, completed from reference TRBV7-2 and TRBJ2-3, reads GAGVSQSPSNKVTEKGKDVELRCDPISGHTALYWYRQSLGQGLEFLIYFQGNSAPDKSGLPSDRFSAERTGGSVSTLTIQRTQQEDSAVYLCASSLVAGNTQYFGPGTRLTVL.

The chain employs TRBV6-1 and TRBJ1-5; D gene ambiguous. Per germline, CDR1 MNHNS and CDR2 SASEGT. Trimming stripped 5 bases from V and 7 bases from J, with 18 bases between. The CDR3 runs 15 residues. The CDR3 DNA is TGTGCCAGCAGTCCCCACGGAGGGTCAGGCCAGCCCCAGCATTTT. This translates into CASSPHGGSGQPQHF.

V and J are TRBV4-2 and TRBJ2-1; 7 bases are shared with TRBD2. The CDR3 has 19 residues. The V segment lost 0 bases and the J segment 2 bases; nucleotides outside the gene matches: 13. CDR1 is LGHNA, CDR2 YNFKEQ, per germline. The chain's CDR3 is CASSQEEGSGGDAYNEQFF. CDR3 bases: TGTGCCAGCAGCCAAGAGGAAGGATCGGGAGGAGACGCCTACAATGAGCAGTTCTTC.